The entry below describes one T cell receptor (beta chain). What it binds is unknown. This entry belongs to a study of shared clonotypes between healthy human individuals. Points from the study as a whole: Larger estimated richness was generally seen in naive subsets than in memory subsets.

Method: immunoSEQ multiplex PCR; TCRdb's copy keeps in-frame clones and lacks some. The sample shows approximately 2,300,000 clones, about nine tenths of them seen only once. Germline V lookup: CDR1 MGHRA, CDR2 YSYEKL. This CDR3 has 18 residues. Deletions cut 1 base from V and 1 base from J, with 19 bases between. This chain links TRBV4-1 with TRBJ2-5; perhaps TRBD2 as D (5 bases). Sequencing was performed on naive CD4+ T cells from PBMCs. Regarding subset: CD45RA+ positively selected. The clonotype originates from a man between 18 and 29 years old in good health. Some clones in this sample may be carry-over from other donors' samples. CDR3 in amino acids: CASSQGRSARRAQETQYF. The CDR3 nucleotides are TGCGCCAGCAGCCAAGGTCGATCGGCTCGGCGGGCCCAAGAGACCCAGTACTTC.